The 28 T cell receptor beta chains below all came from one sample that was sequenced in a study of blood T cell repertoires in COVID-19. Assay used: immunoSEQ multiplex PCR; TCRdb lists only in-frame clones, some missing. The table shows tens of thousands of clones, with over 70% occurring only once. The sample was peripheral blood. These receptors all come from a man aged 50 to 60 with active COVID-19.

J is TRBJ2-5 and V is TRBV5-4; 11 nucleotides line up with TRBD1. The junction had 5 bases not matched to a gene; V was cut back by 3 bases and J by 4 bases. The CDR3 has 15 residues. CDR1 and CDR2 (germline): SGHNT, YYREEE (reference sequence). The CDR3 nucleotides are TGTGCCAGCAGCTCGGCAGGGACAGGGGGAGAGACCCAGTACTTC. Translation gives CASSSAGTGGETQYF.

Here the CDR3 reads CSASVAGGSSYNEQFF. The CDR3 nucleotides read TGCAGTGCTAGTGTCGCCGGGGGGAGCTCCTACAATGAGCAGTTCTTC. The chain carries TRBV20-1 and TRBJ2-1, with TRBD2 matching 7 bases. CDR1 DFQATT and CDR2 SNEGSKA come from the germline V gene (reference sequence). V was pared by 3 bases and J by 0 bases, with 8 bases of the junction left unmatched. The CDR3 runs to 16 residues.

The rearrangement joins TRBV27 to TRBJ1-3, with 10 bases fitting TRBD1. This CDR3 is 15 amino acids long. The V and J ends lost 3 bases and 1 base, in that order; junction bases with no gene match: 0. The germline V gene encodes CDR1 MNHEY and CDR2 SMNVEV (reference sequence). DNA for the CDR3: TGTGCCAGCAGTTTGGGACAGGGGTCTGGAAACACCATATATTTT. Its translation is CASSLGQGSGNTIYF.

V usage is TRBV2 and J usage is TRBJ1-1; no clear D. Germline values: CDR1 SNHLY, CDR2 FYNNEI. The CDR3 is 14 residues long. Trimming took 3 bases from V and 1 from J, leaving 9 bases between them. The CDR3: CASSDLGGNTEAFF. The CDR3 coding sequence is TGTGCCAGCAGTGATCTAGGAGGGAACACTGAAGCTTTCTTT. Complete variable domain (other parts from reference TRBV2 and TRBJ1-1): EPEVTQTPSHQVTQMGQEVILRCVPISNHLYFYWYRQILGQKVEFLVSFYNNEISEKSEIFDDQFSVERPDGSNFTLKIRSTKLEDSAMYFCASSDLGGNTEAFFGQGTRLTVV.

This chain uses TRBV15 with TRBJ2-1, with TRBD2 identical over 9 bases. V dropped 1 base and J dropped 7; count of bases not matched to a gene: 17. CDR1 is LNHNV, CDR2 YYDKDF, per germline (reference sequence). There are 19 residues in the CDR3. The CDR3 loop reads CATSRGGFGAGGPRNEQFF. CDR3 sequence (DNA): TGTGCCACCAGCAGAGGGGGGTTCGGTGCGGGAGGGCCTAGGAATGAGCAGTTCTTC.

The gene calls are TRBV10-3 and TRBJ1-6, with D unresolved. The CDR3 consists of 17 residues. CDR1 and CDR2 from the germline V gene are ENHRY and SYGVKD. V dropped 3 bases and J dropped 0 bases, with 12 bases sitting between them. The CDR3 DNA reads TGTGCCATCAGTGACTCAACAGTGGCCTCCTATAATTCACCCCTCCACTTT. Amino acid sequence: CAISDSTVASYNSPLHF.

The chain employs TRBV13 and TRBJ2-7; 8 nucleotides match TRBD1. V dropped 5 bases and J dropped 0; count of bases not matched to a gene: 6. Germline assignment: CDR1 PRHDT and CDR2 FYEKMQ (reference sequence). This CDR3 comprises 15 residues. Here the CDR3 reads CASSPGDRRSYEQYF. CDR3 sequence (DNA): TGTGCCAGCAGCCCCGGGGACAGGCGCTCCTACGAGCAGTACTTC. The full variable domain, its missing parts supplied by reference TRBV13 and TRBJ2-7, is AAGVIQSPRHLIKEKRETATLKCYPIPRHDTVYWYQQGPGQDPQFLISFYEKMQSDKGSIPDRFSAQQFSDYHSELNMSSLELGDSALYFCASSPGDRRSYEQYFGPGTRLTVT.

The chain is built from TRBV15 and TRBJ2-1; 11 bases are a match to TRBD2. CDR1 LNHNV and CDR2 YYDKDF come from the germline V gene (reference sequence). The CDR3 spans 15 residues. V gave up 3 bases and J gave up 9 bases; unmatched junction bases: 7. CDR3 nucleotide sequence: TGTGCCACCAGCAGTTATAGCGGGGGGGCGGGTGAGCAGTTCTTC. This gives the protein CATSSYSGGAGEQFF.

The chain employs TRBV28 and TRBJ1-2; D may be TRBD1 (5 bases). The germline gives CDR1 MDHEN, CDR2 SYDVKM. Trimming pared 4 bases from V and 5 bases from J, leaving 8 bases between. This CDR3 region has 12 residues. Here the CDR3 DNA reads TGTGCCAGCAGTTCCGACAGATATGGCTACACCTTC. Translation: CASSSDRYGYTF.

This clone was detected a few times. The chain recombines TRBV7-8 with TRBJ1-5, with D uncertain. The CDR3 is 15 amino acids. CDR1 and CDR2 (germline): SGHVS, FQNEAQ. The V and J ends lost 1 base and 6 bases respectively, with 13 bases between them. As DNA, the CDR3 is TGTGCCAGCAGCTTAGGAGGCGGGCAACCTCAGCCCCAGCATTTT. Encoded protein: CASSLGGGQPQPQHF.

The chain joins TRBV28 to TRBJ2-5; TRBD1 matches at 7 bases. This CDR3 has 14 residues. The V gene's germline CDR1 is MDHEN and CDR2 SYDVKM. V lost 0 bases to trimming and J lost 5 bases; unmatched junction nucleotides: 3. The CDR3 DNA sequence: TGTGCCAGCAGTTTATGGACAGGGAAGGAGACCCAGTACTTC. It translates to CASSLWTGKETQYF.

For this clone: The sample carries other DNA sequences with the same CDR3. This chain uses TRBV29-1 with TRBJ2-7, with a tentative D call TRBD1 (6 bases). The CDR3 is made up of 12 amino acids. Germline CDR1 reads SQVTM; CDR2 reads ANQGSEA. The V and J ends lost 3 bases and 5 bases respectively, with 11 bases between them. The CDR3 nucleotides read TGCAGCGTTGACAGGGGTAGTAACGAGCAGTACTTC. This encodes CSVDRGSNEQYF.

The chain is built from TRBV6-5 and TRBJ2-7; D is undetermined. The CDR3 is made up of 13 amino acids. V was clipped by 5 bases and J by 1 base, with 9 bases between them. Germline CDR1 is MNHEY and CDR2 is SVGAGI. DNA of the CDR3: TGTGCCAGCAGTCCAGGCCATTCCTACGAGCAGTACTTC. It encodes CASSPGHSYEQYF.

The V and J genes are TRBV28 and TRBJ2-1, with a weak D call TRBD1 (5 bases). From germline, CDR1 is MDHEN and CDR2 SYDVKM. The CDR3 runs 14 residues. The V gene lost 3 bases and the J gene lost 0 bases, with 6 bases spanning the gap. The CDR3 reads CASSLQGSYNEQFF. The CDR3 DNA sequence: TGTGCCAGCAGTTTGCAGGGCTCCTACAATGAGCAGTTCTTC.

This sequence joins TRBV18 and TRBJ2-1; 8 bases fit TRBD1. The CDR3 is made up of 15 amino acids. The ends lost 3 bases at V and 2 bases at J; junction bases unmatched: 3. Germline CDR1 is KGHSH and CDR2 is LQKENI. The CDR3 loop reads CASSPTTGAYNEQFF. The DNA for the CDR3 is TGTGCCAGCTCACCCACGACAGGGGCCTACAATGAGCAGTTCTTC. Full variable domain (rest looked up from reference TRBV18 and TRBJ2-1): NAGVMQNPRHLVRRRGQEARLRCSPMKGHSHVYWYRQLPEEGLKFMVYLQKENIIDESGMPKERFSAEFPKEGPSILRIQQVVRGDSAAYFCASSPTTGAYNEQFFGPGTRLTVL.

The rearrangement links TRBV5-8 to TRBJ2-3; no definite D call. V was clipped by 0 bases and J by 4 bases, with 12 bases between them. Germline V gene lookup returns CDR1 SGHTS and CDR2 YDEGEE. The CDR3 runs to 15 residues. CDR3 sequence reads: CASSLGLEVSDTQYF. In nucleotides, the CDR3 is TGTGCCAGCAGCTTGGGGTTAGAAGTATCAGATACGCAGTATTTT.

This CDR3 is CASSPPGRVGQETQYF. In nucleotides, the CDR3 is TGTGCCAGCTCACCGCCGGGCAGGGTGGGCCAAGAGACCCAGTACTTC. The chain joins TRBV18 to TRBJ2-5, with a weak D call TRBD1 (5 bases). V was cut by 3 bases and J by 1 base, with 15 bases left in between. Germline loops: CDR1 KGHSH, CDR2 LQKENI. This CDR3 has 16 amino acids.

V and J are TRBV19 and TRBJ1-1; TRBD1 might be the D (6 bases). The CDR3 sequence is 15 residues long. The germline V gene has CDR1 LNHDA and CDR2 SQIVND (reference sequence). V gave up 3 bases and J gave up 0 bases, with 11 bases separating them. CDR3 sequence: CASSMNRALNTEAFF. The DNA of the CDR3 is TGTGCCAGTAGTATGAACAGGGCTTTGAACACTGAAGCTTTCTTT.

J is TRBJ1-6 and V is TRBV7-9; D possibly corresponds to TRBD1 (5 bases). Between the trimmed V and J ends, which lost 1 base and 10 bases, there was a span of 11 bases. The CDR3 consists of 14 residues. The V gene's germline CDR1 is SEHNR and CDR2 FQNEAQ (reference sequence). CDR3 in amino acids: CASSLVGPGSPLHF. The CDR3 DNA reads as TGTGCCAGCAGCTTAGTCGGCCCAGGGTCACCCCTCCACTTT. The whole variable domain, filled in from reference TRBV7-9 and TRBJ1-6, reads DTGVSQNPRHKITKRGQNVTFRCDPISEHNRLYWYRQTLGQGPEFLTYFQNEAQLEKSRLLSDRFSAERPKGSFSTLEIQRTEQGDSAMYLCASSLVGPGSPLHFGNGTRLTVT.

The chain combines TRBV29-1 with TRBJ1-2; D might be TRBD1 (5 bases). This CDR3 comprises 13 residues. The ends were cut back, 2 bases at V and 8 bases at J, with 15 bases in the middle. Germline CDR1 is SQVTM and CDR2 is ANQGSEA. The DNA for the CDR3 is TGCAGCGTTGAAACCGGGACTGGGGACGGCTACACCTTC. This gives the protein CSVETGTGDGYTF.

The CDR3 sequence: CASSYTAGDTEAFF. The CDR3 DNA is TGTGCCAGCAGTTACACGGCGGGAGACACTGAAGCTTTCTTT. The V call is TRBV6-2 or TRBV6-3, the J call TRBJ1-1; no clear D gene. V was trimmed by 2 bases and J by 3 bases, leaving 10 bases between them. The CDR3 covers 14 residues. Per germline, CDR1 MNHEY and CDR2 SVGEGT.

The chain couples TRBV2 to TRBJ2-7; no reliable D call. CDR3 length: 14 residues. V lost 3 bases and J 0 bases, leaving 9 bases between the germline ends. The germline V gene encodes CDR1 SNHLY and CDR2 FYNNEI. The CDR3 coding sequence is TGTGCCAGCAGTGATAGTCTAGTCTCCTACGAGCAGTACTTC. As protein: CASSDSLVSYEQYF.

The rearrangement links TRBV15 to TRBJ2-1; 7 bases line up with TRBD2. The V and J ends lost 4 bases and 2 bases, in that order; junction bases with no gene match: 8. Germline CDR1 is LNHNV and CDR2 is YYDKDF (reference sequence). The CDR3 is 16 residues long. This chain's CDR3 is CATSTPRDYTYNEQFF. CDR3 DNA sequence: TGTGCCACCAGCACCCCTCGGGACTACACCTACAATGAGCAGTTCTTC.

V usage is TRBV7-9 and J usage is TRBJ2-7; TRBD1 matches 8 bases. This CDR3 spans 14 amino acids. Germline loops: CDR1 SEHNR, CDR2 FQNEAQ (reference sequence). V lost 3 bases, J lost 7 bases, and 8 bases stayed unmatched. The CDR3 here is CASSLAGQVSEQYF. DNA for the CDR3: TGTGCCAGCAGCTTGGCGGGACAGGTGTCTGAGCAGTACTTC. Using reference TRBV7-9 and TRBJ2-7 for the parts outside the CDR3, the full variable domain is DTGVSQNPRHKITKRGQNVTFRCDPISEHNRLYWYRQTLGQGPEFLTYFQNEAQLEKSRLLSDRFSAERPKGSFSTLEIQRTEQGDSAMYLCASSLAGQVSEQYFGPGTRLTVT.

CDR3: CASSLGQGMDTQYF. In DNA form, the CDR3 reads TGCGCCAGCAGCTTGGGACAGGGGATGGATACGCAGTATTTT. This chain uses TRBV5-1 with TRBJ2-3, with 8 bases that match TRBD1. In germline, CDR1 is SGHRS, CDR2 YFSETQ. Germline trimming cut 0 bases from V and 6 bases from J; bases unmatched to any gene: 3. The CDR3 contains 14 residues.

CDR3 protein: CASSFFSAGGEGEQFF. CDR3 bases: TGTGCCAGCAGCTTCTTTTCCGCGGGAGGGGAGGGTGAGCAGTTCTTC. The rearrangement uses TRBV5-6 and TRBJ2-1; TRBD2 matches 9 bases. The CDR3 runs 16 residues. V trimming: 2 bases; J trimming: 9 bases; junction bases outside the gene matches: 12. From germline, CDR1 is SGHDT and CDR2 YYEEEE.

The chain employs TRBV5-6 and TRBJ1-3; D ambiguous. The CDR3 has 15 residues. Germline values: CDR1 SGHDT, CDR2 YYEEEE. V was cut by 0 bases and J by 0 bases, with 7 bases left in between. This CDR3 reads CASSLVQRSGNTIYF. Written as DNA, the CDR3 is TGTGCCAGCAGCTTGGTCCAGCGCTCTGGAAACACCATATATTTT.

The chain joins TRBV4-3 to TRBJ1-2, with D possibly TRBD1 on 6 matching bases. The CDR3 extends over 14 amino acids. Trimming left V 0 bases short and J 8 bases short, with 13 bases between. Germline CDR1 and CDR2: LGHNA and YSLEER. Here the CDR3 DNA reads TGCGCCAGCAGCCAAGATCCCCAGACAGGAGGCTACACCTTC. Encoded protein: CASSQDPQTGGYTF.